This is a list of T cell receptor beta chains from one sample in a study of T cell responses to AZD1222 COVID-19 vaccine. Profiled with immunoSEQ multiplex PCR; TCRdb holds only in-frame clones, not every one. The sample records tens of thousands of clones, approximately 91% being singletons. Sequenced here: peripheral blood, sampled on day 0 of AZD1222 vaccination. Receptors were obtained from an adult in good health. CDR3s include the opening cysteine and the closing phenylalanine or tryptophan. The order of the fields is V gene, clone size, J gene, D gene, CDR3 DNA, CDR3 protein. A D gene is named only where the DNA matches it firmly. A row's size may be missing; if present it is once, few, many or a size class.

>TRBV7-9|NA|TRBJ1-3|TRBD1
TGTGCCAGCAGCCCTCAGGACAGGGGGCTTCCCTCCTCTGGAAACACCATATATTTT
CASSPQDRGLPSSGNTIYF
>TRBV7-2|NA|TRBJ1-6|TRBD1
TGTGCCAGCAGCTTAGGGACAGGCCATTCACCCCTCCACTTT
CASSLGTGHSPLHF
>TRBV12-3/TRBV12-4|NA|TRBJ1-5|NA
TGTGCCAGCAGTTTCGGGGGGCTTCAGCCCCAGCATTTT
CASSFGGLQPQHF
>TRBV5-6|NA|TRBJ2-4|NA
TGTGCCAGCAGTGACTTCGGTTCCTCAATCTTAAACATTCAGTACTTC
CASSDFGSSILNIQYF
>TRBV10-1|NA|TRBJ1-2|NA
TGCGCCAGCAGAGACTCACCAATGGGTGGCTACACCTTC
CASRDSPMGGYTF
>TRBV5-1|once|TRBJ2-7|TRBD1
TGCGCCAGCAGCCCGGACAGGGCCAACTACGAGCAGTACTTC
CASSPDRANYEQYF
>TRBV5-1|NA|TRBJ2-1|NA
TGCGCCAGCAGCTTGCGGTCGGACTATGAAGGAGAGGAGCAGTTCTTC
CASSLRSDYEGEEQFF
>TRBV7-3|NA|TRBJ2-1|TRBD2
TGTGCCAGCAGCTTAGCTAGCGGGGGGGCAAATGAGCAGTTCTTC
CASSLASGGANEQFF
>TRBV6-2/TRBV6-3|NA|TRBJ1-6|NA
TGTGCCAGCAGTTCCCAACGGGACGGACGTTATAATTCACCCCTCCACTTT
CASSSQRDGRYNSPLHF
>TRBV5-1|once|TRBJ2-2|NA
TGCGCCAGCAGCTTGAGGGTGTGGCGGGCGAACACCGGGGAGCTGTTTTTT
CASSLRVWRANTGELFF
>TRBV6-1|NA|TRBJ1-2|TRBD1
TGTGCCAGCAGTGACCGGGGTAGGACAGGGGGCTTATCTGGCTACACCTTC
CASSDRGRTGGLSGYTF
>TRBV19|NA|TRBJ1-5|NA
TGTGCCAGTAGTTCACCTCACCGGGCTCAGCCCCAGCATTTT
CASSSPHRAQPQHF
>TRBV5-1|NA|TRBJ1-5|NA
TGCGCCAGCAGCCCGGACAGCAATCAGCCCCAGCATTTT
CASSPDSNQPQHF
>TRBV6-5|NA|TRBJ1-3|NA
TGTGCCAGCAGTTACTCCCAGACAGCGACTGGAAACACCATATATTTT
CASSYSQTATGNTIYF
>TRBV6-2/TRBV6-3|NA|TRBJ2-7|TRBD1
TGTGCCAGCAGCTTGACAGGGAACTACGAGCAGTACTTC
CASSLTGNYEQYF
>TRBV5-1|NA|TRBJ1-2|TRBD1
TGCGCCAGCAGCGAGGGGACAGGGGGCGCCTGGGGCTACACCTTC
CASSEGTGGAWGYTF
>TRBV19|NA|TRBJ1-2|NA
TGTGCCAGTAGTTTTGTACCCGGGGGCTACACCTTC
CASSFVPGGYTF
>TRBV30|NA|TRBJ2-2|NA
TGTGCCTGGAGTGTAGAAGGCCCGCGGGAGCTGTTTTTT
CAWSVEGPRELFF
>TRBV5-4|few|TRBJ2-7|TRBD1
TGTGCCAGCAGCGAAGGACAGGGACGGGGAGAGCAGTACTTC
CASSEGQGRGEQYF
>TRBV10-3|NA|TRBJ1-6|NA
TGTGCCATCAGAGAAAGGACATCAGGAAACTCACCCCTCCACTTT
CAIRERTSGNSPLHF
>TRBV28|NA|TRBJ2-5|NA
TGTGCCAGCAGTTTACCACAGGAGGGAGAGACCCAGTACTTC
CASSLPQEGETQYF
>TRBV2|NA|TRBJ1-4|TRBD1
TGTGCCAGCAGTAGACAGGGAAGAAATGAAAAACTGTTTTTT
CASSRQGRNEKLFF
>TRBV28|NA|TRBJ2-2|TRBD1
TGTGCCAGCAGCCTCGCCCAGGGGGCCGGGGAGCTGTTTTTT
CASSLAQGAGELFF
>TRBV7-2|once|TRBJ1-5|NA
TGTGCCAGCAGCCCACAACCGGGGGTTAATCAGCCCCAGCATTTT
CASSPQPGVNQPQHF
>TRBV14|NA|TRBJ2-2|NA
TGTGCCAGCAGCTCTGGTCGCAGGGCCGGGGAGCTGTTTTTT
CASSSGRRAGELFF
>TRBV30|NA|TRBJ2-2|NA
TGTGCGATATTTGGGGGAGCTGTCCTGGAGCTGTTTTTT
CAIFGGAVLELFF
>TRBV28|NA|TRBJ2-7|NA
TGTGCCACCCGGGACAACTCCTACGAGCAGTACTTC
CATRDNSYEQYF
>TRBV7-3|NA|TRBJ1-2|TRBD1
TGTGCCAGCAGCCTAAACCATGGACAGGAGGCTGGCTACACCTTC
CASSLNHGQEAGYTF
>TRBV7-9|once|TRBJ1-5|NA
TGTGCCAGCAGCTTGACAGGCAATCAGCCCCAGCATTTT
CASSLTGNQPQHF
>TRBV6-2/TRBV6-3|NA|TRBJ1-1|NA
TGTGCCAGCAGTTTCGGAATGAACACTGAAGCTTTCTTT
CASSFGMNTEAFF
>TRBV20-1|NA|TRBJ1-1|NA
TGCAGGGGACTACTGAACACTGAAGCTTTCTTT
CRGLLNTEAFF
>TRBV28|few|TRBJ2-1|NA
TGTGCCAGCAGTTCCCCCGACACCCTGCAGTTCTTC
CASSSPDTLQFF
>TRBV2|once|TRBJ2-2|NA
TGTGCCAGCAGTGATAATTGGGGAGGAACCGGGGAGCTGTTTTTT
CASSDNWGGTGELFF
>TRBV3-1/TRBV3-2|NA|TRBJ1-5|NA
TGTGCCAGCAGCCAAGTGCCGGACAGCCATAGCAATCAGCCCCAGCATTTT
CASSQVPDSHSNQPQHF
>TRBV27|NA|TRBJ1-5|NA
TGTGCCAGCAGGCAGGGAGGGGGTTTTAGCAATCAGCCCCAGCATTTT
CASRQGGGFSNQPQHF
>TRBV28|NA|TRBJ1-2|TRBD1
TGTGCCAGCAGTCTGGGACAGGCAATGGGTGGCTACACCTTC
CASSLGQAMGGYTF
>TRBV19|NA|TRBJ1-2|NA
TGTGCCAGTAGTATCAACCACAGAGGCTACACCTTC
CASSINHRGYTF
>TRBV28|NA|TRBJ1-2|TRBD1
TGTGCCAGCAGTTACCCAATCGGGACAGGGGGCGCCTATGGCTACACCTTC
CASSYPIGTGGAYGYTF
>TRBV3-1/TRBV3-2|NA|TRBJ1-6|NA
TGTGCCAGCAGCTTCCGGAGAGAGGGACCCCTCCACTTT
CASSFRREGPLHF
>TRBV29-1|NA|TRBJ2-3|TRBD1
TGCAGCGGGGACAGGGTAGGGGCAGATACGCAGTATTTT
CSGDRVGADTQYF
>TRBV19|NA|TRBJ2-3|NA
TGTGCCAGTAGTATTGGGGGACTTTCCGATACGCAGTATTTT
CASSIGGLSDTQYF
>TRBV7-9|NA|TRBJ2-5|NA
TGTGCCAGCAGCTTAGCGGTCCCAGAGACCCAGTACTTC
CASSLAVPETQYF
>TRBV19|NA|TRBJ1-1|NA
TGTGCCAGTAGTATTTATCTGAACACTGAAGCTTTCTTT
CASSIYLNTEAFF
>TRBV6-2/TRBV6-3|NA|TRBJ1-1|NA
TGTGCCAGCAGTTCGGGTTTAGCTGAAGCTTTCTTT
CASSSGLAEAFF
>TRBV28|NA|TRBJ1-1|TRBD1
TGTGCCAGCAAACAGGGGGCTTTAAACACTGAAGCTTTCTTT
CASKQGALNTEAFF
>TRBV2|NA|TRBJ2-1|NA
TGTGCCAGCAGGGGCACAGGCAATGAGCAGTTCTTC
CASRGTGNEQFF
>TRBV5-1|NA|TRBJ1-2|NA
TGCGCCAGCAGCCGCACGGAGGGGGAGGAGGGCTACACCTTC
CASSRTEGEEGYTF
>TRBV5-1|NA|TRBJ1-2|NA
TGCGCCAGTTGGGGACAAACACTTTCTAACTATGGCTACACCTTC
CASWGQTLSNYGYTF
>TRBV7-2|large|TRBJ2-7|NA
TGTGCCAGCAGCTTAGGTGTCAGGGCTGGTTACGAGCAGTACTTC
CASSLGVRAGYEQYF
>TRBV5-4|NA|TRBJ2-3|NA
TGTGCCAGCAGCTTGGAACCGGGCCAAAGCACAGATACGCAGTATTTT
CASSLEPGQSTDTQYF
>TRBV7-2|NA|TRBJ1-3|NA
TGTGCCAGCAGCTTACGTAGGGGAGCCGGAAACACCATATATTTT
CASSLRRGAGNTIYF
>TRBV5-6|NA|TRBJ1-5|TRBD1
TGTGCCAGCAGCTTAGCACTGACAGGGGGCAATCAGCCCCAGCATTTT
CASSLALTGGNQPQHF
>TRBV28|NA|TRBJ1-1|TRBD1
TGTGCCAGTTTATCAGGGGGCTACTCGAGCACTGAAGCTTTCTTT
CASLSGGYSSTEAFF
>TRBV19|once|TRBJ2-5|NA
TGTGCCAGTAGGTTGGGCGTTGGGGTGGAGACCCAGTACTTC
CASRLGVGVETQYF
>TRBV28|NA|TRBJ1-1|TRBD1
TGTGCCAGCAGTCCGATGGGACAGGGCGGAGGGACTGAAGCTTTCTTT
CASSPMGQGGGTEAFF
>TRBV18|few|TRBJ2-1|NA
TGTGCCAGCTCACCACCGAATCCGGGGCGAAATGTCAATGAGCAGTTCTTC
CASSPPNPGRNVNEQFF
>TRBV10-3|NA|TRBJ2-5|NA
TGTGCCATCAGCCGAGATACAATGGGGACCCAGTACTTC
CAISRDTMGTQYF
>TRBV15|NA|TRBJ1-6|NA
TGTGCCACCAGCAGTGCTCTAGGGAGTAATTCACCCCTCCACTTT
CATSSALGSNSPLHF